A single sample is the source of the 25 T cell receptor beta chains below, sequenced in a study of OX40 agonist ivuxolimab in advanced cancers. Produced via immunoSEQ multiplex PCR; TCRdb's table is partial and in-frame only. Among tens of thousands of clones listed, around 82% were seen once. This specimen consisted of CD4+ or CD8+ T cells sorted from blood, obtained in a trial of the OX40 agonist ivuxolimab. The receptors come from an adult with an advanced solid tumor such as melanoma, head and neck, liver or kidney cancer.

DNA of the CDR3: TGTGCCAGTAGTATAACTCGGATTCAAGCAACCAGCTCCTACAATGAGCAGTTCTTC. This translates into CASSITRIQATSSYNEQFF. The chain couples TRBV19 to TRBJ2-1; no clear D. Trimming took off 2 bases at V and 0 bases at J, with 20 bases between the two ends. Germline CDR1 LNHDA, CDR2 SQIVND (reference sequence). The CDR3 sequence is 19 residues long. Based on the CDR3 plus reference TRBV19 and TRBJ2-1, the full variable domain is DGGITQSPKYLFRKEGQNVTLSCEQNLNHDAMYWYRQDPGQGLRLIYYSQIVNDFQKGDIAEGYSVSREKKESFPLTVTSAQKNPTAFYLCASSITRIQATSSYNEQFFGPGTRLTVL.

The V call is TRBV5-6, the J call TRBJ1-6; TRBD1 might be the D (6 bases). The CDR3 has 15 amino acids. Per the germline V gene, CDR1 is SGHDT and CDR2 is YYEEEE. Trimming pared 5 bases from V and 7 bases from J, leaving 16 bases between. DNA for the CDR3: TGTGCCAGCAGATATGCGTCAGGGGACAATTCACCCCTCCACTTT. Its protein product is CASRYASGDNSPLHF.

The chain employs TRBV25-1 and TRBJ2-4; D is perhaps TRBD1 (6 bases). Germline V gene lookup returns CDR1 MGHDK and CDR2 SYGVNS. The CDR3 is made up of 13 amino acids. Trimming stripped 3 bases from V and 9 bases from J, with 12 bases between. This CDR3 is CASSDGGRGIQYF. As DNA, the CDR3 is TGTGCCAGCAGTGATGGGGGCCGGGGCATTCAGTACTTC.

This chain uses TRBV5-1 with TRBJ2-5, with TRBD2 matching 11 bases. The CDR3 covers 17 residues. CDR1 and CDR2 from the germline V gene are SGHRS and YFSETQ. After removal of 0 bases from V and 2 bases from J, the junction contained 6 bases not matched to a gene. The CDR3 here is CASSLDTSGGAQETQYF. CDR3 nucleotides: TGCGCCAGCAGCTTGGATACTAGCGGGGGAGCTCAAGAGACCCAGTACTTC.

The V gene is TRBV9, the J gene TRBJ1-3, with 7 bases matching TRBD1. CDR3 length: 17 residues. In germline, CDR1 is SGDLS, CDR2 YYNGEE. The trim removed 4 bases at V and 0 bases at J, leaving 10 bases unmatched. The CDR3 sequence: CASSTHGTADSGNTIYF. The CDR3 region has the DNA TGTGCCAGCAGCACACACGGGACAGCTGACTCTGGAAACACCATATATTTT.

The CDR3 coding sequence is TGTGCCAGCAGTGACAGTTATTACTATGGCTACACCTTC. It translates to CASSDSYYYGYTF. The rearrangement joins TRBV6-6 to TRBJ1-2; possibly TRBD1 for D (5 bases). This CDR3 is built from 13 residues. V was trimmed by 5 bases and J by 3 bases, leaving 10 bases between them. Germline V gene sequence: CDR1 MNHNY, CDR2 SVGAGI (reference sequence).

V usage is TRBV7-3 and J usage is TRBJ1-1; tentatively, D is TRBD1 (6 bases). Looked up from germline, CDR1 is SGHTA and CDR2 is FQGTGA. The CDR3 has 14 residues. V lost 5 bases to trimming and J lost 5 bases, with 15 bases between them. The CDR3 DNA is TGTGCCAGCAGCCCCACTGGGGGCAGGACTGAAGCTTTCTTT. The encoded protein is CASSPTGGRTEAFF.

The V gene is TRBV7-2, the J gene TRBJ1-4, with TRBD1 as a possible D gene (6 bases). Germline V lookup: CDR1 SGHTA, CDR2 FQGNSA. CDR3 length: 15 residues. Trimming pared 1 base from V and 7 bases from J, leaving 13 bases between. The CDR3 DNA reads as TGTGCCAGCAGCTTAGTGGGGGGGCCCCGTGAAAAACTGTTTTTT. Its protein is CASSLVGGPREKLFF.

J is TRBJ2-3 and V is TRBV6-5, with TRBD1 as a possible D gene (7 bases). The V end lost 4 bases, the J end lost 2 bases, and 13 bases lay between the germline ends. CDR1 MNHEY and CDR2 SVGAGI come from the germline V gene. CDR3 length: 15 amino acids. CDR3: CASSSPRGATDTQYF. CDR3 nucleotide sequence: TGTGCCAGCAGTTCCCCCAGGGGGGCCACAGATACGCAGTATTTT.

This chain joins TRBV7-9 and TRBJ2-3; 7 positions match TRBD2. The CDR3 is 15 residues long. The J segment lost 1 base and the V segment lost 1 base, leaving 2 bases of the junction unmatched. The V gene's germline CDR1 is SEHNR and CDR2 FQNEAQ (reference sequence). The CDR3 spells CASSLGAGGTDTQYF. The CDR3 DNA is TGTGCCAGCAGCTTAGGGGCGGGGGGCACAGATACGCAGTATTTT.

The gene calls are TRBV9 and TRBJ2-5; 8 bases are a match to TRBD2. The germline V gene encodes CDR1 SGDLS and CDR2 YYNGEE. The CDR3 runs 16 residues. After removal of 0 bases from V and 9 bases from J, the junction contained 13 bases not matched to a gene. The CDR3 region is CASSVGPAGRVEAQYF. The DNA for the CDR3 is TGTGCCAGCAGCGTAGGCCCCGCCGGGAGGGTGGAGGCCCAGTACTTC. The full variable domain, with the rest looked up from reference TRBV9 and TRBJ2-5, is DSGVTQTPKHLITATGQRVTLRCSPRSGDLSVYWYQQSLDQGLQFLIQYYNGEERAKGNILERFSAQQFPDLHSELNLSSLELGDSALYFCASSVGPAGRVEAQYFGPGTRLLVL.

CDR3 in amino acids: CASSRAGGETQYF. As DNA, the CDR3 is TGTGCCAGCAGCCGAGCGGGGGGAGAGACCCAGTACTTC. This chain uses TRBV7-2 with TRBJ2-5, with 9 bases that match TRBD2. Germline trimming cut 5 bases from V and 4 bases from J; bases unmatched to any gene: 2. In germline, CDR1 is SGHTA, CDR2 FQGNSA. CDR3 length: 13 residues.

V gene TRBV18 combines with J gene TRBJ1-1; 8 nucleotides align to TRBD1. J was trimmed by 0 bases and V by 5 bases; bases with no gene match: 2. Germline assignment: CDR1 KGHSH and CDR2 LQKENI. The CDR3 covers 14 residues. The CDR3 nucleotides read TGTGCCAGCTCATCGACAGGGGTGAACACTGAAGCTTTCTTT. Translated: CASSSTGVNTEAFF. The whole variable domain, remainder taken from reference TRBV18 and TRBJ1-1, is NAGVMQNPRHLVRRRGQEARLRCSPMKGHSHVYWYRQLPEEGLKFMVYLQKENIIDESGMPKERFSAEFPKEGPSILRIQQVVRGDSAAYFCASSSTGVNTEAFFGQGTRLTVV.

The V gene is TRBV9, the J gene TRBJ1-3; 9 bases agree with TRBD1. CDR3 length: 16 residues. Per the germline V gene, CDR1 is SGDLS and CDR2 is YYNGEE. J was trimmed by 2 bases and V by 0 bases; bases with no gene match: 3. The CDR3 loop reads CASSVEGQGAGNTIYF. The DNA for the CDR3 is TGTGCCAGCAGCGTAGAGGGACAGGGTGCTGGAAACACCATATATTTT.

CDR3 sequence reads: CASSEGGANYGYTF. Written as DNA, the CDR3 is TGTGCCAGCAGTGAGGGGGGGGCGAACTATGGCTACACCTTC. V and J are TRBV11-3 and TRBJ1-2; TRBD1 is a possible D gene (6 bases). The CDR3 loop spans 14 amino acids. Germline lookup yields CDR1 SGHNT and CDR2 YENEEA. The ends were cut back, 6 bases at V and 2 bases at J, with 13 bases in the middle.

The V and J genes are TRBV11-2 and TRBJ2-7; TRBD1 matches at 7 bases. CDR3 length equals 14 residues. The ends lost 6 bases at V and 5 bases at J; junction bases unmatched: 10. The germline V gene encodes CDR1 SGHAT and CDR2 FQNNGV. The CDR3 nucleotides are TGTGCCAGCAGTCCCACCGGGACAGAGAACGAGCAGTACTTC. Translating it yields CASSPTGTENEQYF. The full variable domain, completed using reference TRBV11-2 and TRBJ2-7, is EAGVAQSPRYKIIEKRQSVAFWCNPISGHATLYWYQQILGQGPKLLIQFQNNGVVDDSQLPKDRFSAERLKGVDSTLKIQPAKLEDSAVYLCASSPTGTENEQYFGPGTRLTVT.

The chain couples TRBV9 to TRBJ2-7; D gene unclear. V lost 0 bases, J lost 0 bases, and 7 bases lay in between. This CDR3 is 14 amino acids long. CDR1 is SGDLS and CDR2 is YYNGEE in the germline V gene. The CDR3 spells CASSVATASYEQYF. CDR3 bases: TGTGCCAGCAGCGTAGCCACCGCCTCCTACGAGCAGTACTTC.

This sequence joins TRBV6-1 and TRBJ1-5, with 9 positions matching TRBD1. The germline V gene has CDR1 MNHNS and CDR2 SASEGT. V dropped 11 bases and J dropped 3; count of bases not matched to a gene: 8. This CDR3 contains 14 residues. The CDR3 DNA sequence: TGTGCCGTCGACAGGGGGGCCTCCAATCAGCCCCAGCATTTT. Its protein product is CAVDRGASNQPQHF.

This chain connects TRBV5-1 to TRBJ2-2; TRBD2 agrees at 7 bases. CDR1 and CDR2 (germline): SGHRS, YFSETQ. V trimming: 2 bases; J trimming: 1 base; junction bases outside the gene matches: 5. There are 16 residues in the CDR3. The CDR3 DNA reads TGCGCCAGCAGCTTTCTCTCGGGGGGGAACACCGGGGAGCTGTTTTTT. It is translated as CASSFLSGGNTGELFF.

This chain links TRBV11-3 with TRBJ2-5; 7 bases fit TRBD2. The V and J ends lost 5 bases and 5 bases, in that order; junction bases with no gene match: 11. Germline assignment: CDR1 SGHNT and CDR2 YENEEA. The CDR3 is 15 residues long. The CDR3 DNA follows: TGTGCCAGCAGCCCCTTCGAGCGGGGTGTGGAGACCCAGTACTTC. Its protein product is CASSPFERGVETQYF.

This chain connects TRBV7-9 to TRBJ2-5; D may correspond to TRBD1 or TRBD2 (7 bases each). TRBJ2-7 matches the DNA end more closely, so the J call is doubtful. Germline CDR1 is SEHNR and CDR2 is FQNEAQ (reference sequence). The length of the CDR3 is 14 residues. The CDR3 nucleotides are TGTGCCAGCTCCCCCGCCAGGGGGGGCTACGAGCAGTACTTC. Translated, it gives CASSPARGGYEQYF.

On this clone itself: The same CDR3 is also encoded by other DNA sequences in this sample. The V gene is TRBV19, the J gene TRBJ2-3; a possible D gene is TRBD2 (6 bases). The CDR3 is made up of 14 amino acids. Looked up from germline, CDR1 is LNHDA and CDR2 is SQIVND (reference sequence). With 1 base removed from V and 1 base from J, the gap between germline ends came to 6 bases. The CDR3 region is CASSIGGGTDTQYF. The DNA of the CDR3 is TGTGCCAGTAGTATAGGGGGGGGCACAGATACGCAGTATTTT.

The chain joins TRBV27 to TRBJ2-1; no definite D call. Between the trimmed V and J ends, which lost 3 bases and 10 bases, there was a span of 4 bases. Germline CDR1 and CDR2: MNHEY and SMNVEV (reference sequence). This CDR3 region has 10 residues. In DNA form, the CDR3 reads TGTGCCAGCAGTTTCCCCGAGCAGTTCTTC. Protein product: CASSFPEQFF.

The gene calls are TRBV15 and TRBJ2-7; 8 nucleotides align to TRBD1. V dropped 4 bases and J dropped 2; count of bases not matched to a gene: 7. The germline CDR1 and CDR2 sequences are LNHNV and YYDKDF (reference sequence). The CDR3 loop spans 15 amino acids. This CDR3 reads CATSTMTGDAYEQYF. The CDR3 DNA follows: TGTGCCACCAGCACAATGACAGGGGATGCCTACGAGCAGTACTTC. Looking up the rest from reference TRBV15 and TRBJ2-7 gives the full variable domain: DAMVIQNPRYQVTQFGKPVTLSCSQTLNHNVMYWYQQKSSQAPKLLFHYYDKDFNNEADTPDNFQSRRPNTSFCFLDIRSPGLGDTAMYLCATSTMTGDAYEQYFGPGTRLTVT.

This clone showed up just a few times. The rearrangement links TRBV6-1 to TRBJ1-1, with D uncertain. Germline V gives CDR1 MNHNS, CDR2 SASEGT. This CDR3 contains 15 residues. V was shortened by 2 bases and J by 0 bases, with 10 bases between the two germline ends. The CDR3 protein is CASSESFGLNTEAFF. CDR3 coding DNA: TGTGCCAGCAGTGAAAGTTTCGGCCTGAACACTGAAGCTTTCTTT.